This T cell receptor (beta chain) was found in a study of blood T cell repertoires in COVID-19. As for the study in general: Collection of acute and convalescent COVID-19 samples took place in the United States, Italy and Spain. PBMCs, B-cell-depleted T cells, or T cells were the source of the cDNA or gDNA that made up the material.

This clone was observed a single time. Original processing methods: From reference gene primer amplification, estimates of nucleated cell counts were derived. Using immunoSEQ multiplex PCR, the repertoire was profiled, and TCRdb retains in-frame clones only, with some absent. V and J calls and clone size follow that table, whereas D and trimming were derived from the DNA. The table has more than 300,000 clones, approximately 91% seen once; the top ten hold 3.9%. CDR3 size: 15 residues. This receptor was taken from a woman aged 25 to 45 who had been exposed to COVID-19. Material: PBMCs or T cells enriched from blood (not recorded which). The gene calls are TRBV21-1 and TRBJ2-5; the D segment call TRBD1 is taken from the table without a DNA check. TRBV21-1 is deemed a pseudogene. This CDR3 reads CASSIQGDRQETQYF. CDR3 nucleotides: TGTGCCAGCAGCATCCAGGGGGACAGACAAGAGACCCAGTACTTC.